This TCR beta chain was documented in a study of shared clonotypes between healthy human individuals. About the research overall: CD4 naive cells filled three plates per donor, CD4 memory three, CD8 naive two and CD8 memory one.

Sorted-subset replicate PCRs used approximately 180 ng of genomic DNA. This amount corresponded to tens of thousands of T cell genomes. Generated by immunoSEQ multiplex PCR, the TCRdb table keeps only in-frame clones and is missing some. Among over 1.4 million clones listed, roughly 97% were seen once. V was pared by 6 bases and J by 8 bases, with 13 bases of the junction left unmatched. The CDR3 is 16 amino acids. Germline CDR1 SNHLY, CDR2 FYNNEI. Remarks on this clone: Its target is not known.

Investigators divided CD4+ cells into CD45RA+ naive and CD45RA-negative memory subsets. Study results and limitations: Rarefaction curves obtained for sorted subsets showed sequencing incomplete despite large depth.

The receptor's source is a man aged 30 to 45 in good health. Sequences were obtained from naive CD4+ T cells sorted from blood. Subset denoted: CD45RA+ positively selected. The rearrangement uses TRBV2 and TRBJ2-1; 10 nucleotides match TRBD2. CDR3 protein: CASRPSSGSRGDEQFF. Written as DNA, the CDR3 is TGTGCCAGCAGGCCCTCTAGCGGGAGCAGAGGCGATGAGCAGTTCTTC.